This section outlines one T cell receptor (beta chain) sequence together with its context. Its antigen is still unknown. TCRdb ran MiXCR on the reads and lists one entry per CDR3 protein. The repertoire holds hundreds of thousands of distinct CDR3 sequences, 30% to 40% seen once, with around 15% in the top ten. This record belongs to a study of T cell repertoires in cytomegalovirus infection. About the study: CMV epitopes that were recently identified and HLA-C-restricted were used alongside well-studied HLA-B-restricted ones. Public signatures in TCR beta pointed to CMV infection and matching HLA type.

Study-wide findings and caveats: Cumulative frequency (of public TCR beta family members) identified carriers of CMV plus the relevant HLA. Clonotypes of TCR beta that were HLA-C-restricted and CMV-specific dominated the ex vivo response.

The source was cultured CD8+ T cells from PBMCs, collected from culture after CMV antigen stimulation. The TCR was taken from a human donor in good health (CMV status not recorded). Some clones in this sample may be carry-over from other donors' samples.

As DNA, the CDR3 is TGCGCCAGCAGCTACCAGGGCAAGAGCACAGATACGCAGTATTTT. Amino acid sequence: CASSYQGKSTDTQYF. The rearrangement uses TRBV4-1 and TRBJ2-3, with D perhaps matching TRBD1 (5 bases). This CDR3 has 15 amino acids. Germline CDR1 and CDR2: MGHRA and YSYEKL. Between the trimmed V and J ends, which lost 5 bases and 0 bases, there was a span of 12 bases.